Listed below are T cell receptor beta chains from one sample, sequenced in a study of metastatic and nonmetastatic thyroid tumors. TCRdb redid the clone calls on the PCR reads using MiXCR. The sample has roughly 93,000 clones, roughly 12% seen once. The sequencing sample was made of blood. These receptors were collected from a female donor with papillary thyroid cancer or a benign thyroid nodule (not recorded which). Some clones in this sample may be carry-over from other donors' samples. The CDR3 runs from the conserved cysteine through the conserved F or W. Rows may omit the clone size; those that give it use once, few, many or a size class.

clone size | J gene | CDR3 length | V gene | CDR3 protein
many | TRBJ1-2 | 17 | TRBV4-3 | CASSQGPYGGGNYGYTF
many | TRBJ2-1 | 17 | TRBV5-1 | CASSSGYDSATYNEQFF
few | TRBJ2-3 | 14 | TRBV14 | CASSQDILADTQYF
many | TRBJ1-3 | 14 | TRBV18 | CASSPQGYGNTIYF
many | TRBJ1-1 | 15 | TRBV15 | CATSSGGQRGREAFF
many | TRBJ2-1 | 16 | TRBV5-6 | CASSPGLAGAYNEQFF
many | TRBJ1-4 | 14 | TRBV27 | CASSTRREGEKLFF
many | TRBJ2-7 | 15 | TRBV7-8 | CASSAAASAYYEQYF
many | TRBJ2-2 | 16 | TRBV7-8 | CASSRLTSGSSGELFF
- | TRBJ2-2 | 15 | TRBV7-8 | CASSLHGRNTVELFF
few | TRBJ2-2 | 13 | TRBV27 | CASTPKRTWELFF
many | TRBJ1-5 | 15 | TRBV20-1 | CSASPLVRGNQPQHF
many | TRBJ1-2 | 11 | TRBV20-1 | CSARSGESYTF
many | TRBJ2-7 | 15 | TRBV12-3/TRBV12-4 | CASSRGTVFSYEQYF
many | TRBJ2-7 | 16 | TRBV12-3/TRBV12-4 | CASSLMILDRAFEQYF
- | TRBJ1-5 | 17 | TRBV6-2/TRBV6-3 | CASSFTKNGTGNQPQHF
many | TRBJ1-2 | 13 | TRBV28 | CASTPLWGYGYTF
many | TRBJ2-3 | 15 | TRBV6-5 | CASIPLAGNTDTQYF
many | TRBJ2-7 | 14 | TRBV5-4 | CASSSWGGTYEQYF
few | TRBJ2-1 | 14 | TRBV7-3 | CASSRTSDNNEQFF
many | TRBJ2-1 | 15 | TRBV28 | CASRSGTGWVGEQFF
- | TRBJ2-2 | 18 | TRBV2 | CASRLRFLGSGRAGELFF
- | TRBJ2-2 | 14 | TRBV24-1 | CATSGAGRTGELFF
many | TRBJ2-1 | 14 | TRBV2 | CASRGTGSYNEQFF
many | TRBJ2-1 | 15 | TRBV7-8 | CASGATSGSWNEQFF
many | TRBJ1-1 | 14 | TRBV6-5 | CASSYRRESTEAFF
- | TRBJ2-2 | 16 | TRBV7-7 | CASSGQLAGVTGELFF
many | TRBJ2-1 | 16 | TRBV27 | CASTRGLGGYYNEQFF
few | TRBJ2-2 | 18 | TRBV9 | CASSVGGYVGWHTGELFF
many | TRBJ1-1 | 15 | TRBV14 | CASSQDRDLHTEAFF
many | TRBJ2-1 | 15 | TRBV12-3/TRBV12-4 | CASSPSGRSENEQFF
many | TRBJ1-5 | 14 | TRBV20-1 | CSAREGQFNQPQHF
many | TRBJ2-7 | 13 | TRBV6-2/TRBV6-3 | CASIRGGLSEQYF
many | TRBJ2-2 | 18 | TRBV11-2 | CASSQKTGQFANTGELFF
many | TRBJ2-5 | 15 | TRBV20-1 | CSARVEGRGQETQYF
many | TRBJ2-7 | 14 | TRBV2 | CASRAGTGREEQYF
many | TRBJ2-3 | 16 | TRBV6-2/TRBV6-3 | CASSQPRFGPRDTQYF
few | TRBJ2-7 | 15 | TRBV6-1 | CASIESSSWSYEQYF
many | TRBJ2-2 | 14 | TRBV6-2/TRBV6-3 | CASSSASDTGELFF
- | TRBJ2-1 | 14 | TRBV7-9 | CASSFGDYFDEQFF
many | TRBJ2-7 | 19 | TRBV7-8 | CASSLLVGSGSDSSYEQYF
many | TRBJ2-1 | 16 | TRBV28 | CASSPLTGPSYNEQFF
- | TRBJ1-6 | 16 | TRBV30 | CAWTPGGSGYNSPLHF